This T cell receptor beta chain was profiled in a study of blood T cell repertoires in COVID-19. Study at large: Cohort 3 donors were reported recovered after two negative PCRs, clearance, or symptom resolution. Acute-phase and convalescent COVID-19 samples originated in the United States, Italy and Spain.

Authors' processing steps: Reference gene primer amplification gave estimated nucleated cell counts. Produced via immunoSEQ multiplex PCR; TCRdb's table is partial and in-frame only. V and J calls and clone size follow that table, whereas D and trimming were derived from the DNA. The sample has under 300,000 clones, 88% seen once; the top ten hold approximately 2%. Trimming took off 0 bases at V and 4 bases at J, with 16 bases between the two ends. CDR1 is SGHRS and CDR2 is YFSETQ in the germline V gene. This CDR3 is built from 16 residues. Those who participated ranged in age from roughly 18 to 90 years and resided in approximately 26 US areas.

The receptor was derived from a woman in her sixties or seventies in a cohort exposed to, infected with or recovered from COVID-19 (not recorded which). The sequenced material came from PBMCs or T cells enriched from blood (not recorded which). The genes are TRBV5-1 and TRBJ1-2, with a tentative D call TRBD1 (6 bases). CDR3 coding DNA: TGCGCCAGCAGCTTGGTGAGGGGGGGAGATAGCTATGGCTACACCTTC. Protein product: CASSLVRGGDSYGYTF.